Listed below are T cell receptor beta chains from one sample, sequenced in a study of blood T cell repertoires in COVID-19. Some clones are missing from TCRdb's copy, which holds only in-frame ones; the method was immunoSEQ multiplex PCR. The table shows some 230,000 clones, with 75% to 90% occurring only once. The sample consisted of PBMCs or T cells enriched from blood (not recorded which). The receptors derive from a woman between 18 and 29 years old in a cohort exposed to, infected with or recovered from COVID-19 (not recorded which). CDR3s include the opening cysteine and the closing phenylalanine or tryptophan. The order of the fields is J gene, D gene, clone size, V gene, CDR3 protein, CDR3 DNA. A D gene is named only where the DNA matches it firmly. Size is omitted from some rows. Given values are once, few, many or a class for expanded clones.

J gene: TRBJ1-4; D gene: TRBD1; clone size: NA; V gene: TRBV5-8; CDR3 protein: CASSFYRGLTNEKLFF; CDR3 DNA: TGTGCCAGCAGTTTTTACAGGGGGCTAACAAATGAAAAACTGTTTTTT
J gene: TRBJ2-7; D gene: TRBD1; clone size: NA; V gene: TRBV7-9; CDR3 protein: CASSQGTGVGF; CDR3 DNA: TGTGCCAGCAGCCAAGGGACAGGGGTAGGTTTC
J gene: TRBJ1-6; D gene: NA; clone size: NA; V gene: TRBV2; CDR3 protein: CASSSMTGTISSYNSPLHF; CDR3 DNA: TGTGCCAGCAGTTCTATGACAGGAACCATCAGCTCCTATAATTCACCCCTCCACTTT
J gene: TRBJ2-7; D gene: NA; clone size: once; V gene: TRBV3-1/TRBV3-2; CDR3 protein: CASSRQKFAEQYF; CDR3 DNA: TGTGCCAGCAGCCGACAGAAATTCGCCGAGCAGTACTTC
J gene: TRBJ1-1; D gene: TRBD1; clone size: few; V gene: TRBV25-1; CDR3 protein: CASSDRTGNTEAFF; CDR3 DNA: TGTGCCAGCAGTGACCGGACAGGGAACACTGAAGCTTTCTTT
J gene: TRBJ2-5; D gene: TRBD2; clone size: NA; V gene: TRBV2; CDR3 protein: CASSWTRRETQYF; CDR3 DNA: TGTGCCAGCAGTTGGACTAGGCGAGAGACCCAGTACTTC
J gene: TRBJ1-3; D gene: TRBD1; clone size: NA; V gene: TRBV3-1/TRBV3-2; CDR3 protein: CASSPGGTDRAAGNTIYF; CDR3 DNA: TGTGCCAGCAGCCCAGGGGGGACAGACAGGGCGGCTGGAAACACCATATATTTT
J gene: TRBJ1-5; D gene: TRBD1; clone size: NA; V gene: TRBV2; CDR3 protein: CASTGGDSNQPQHF; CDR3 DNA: TGTGCCAGTACAGGGGGAGATAGCAATCAGCCCCAGCATTTT
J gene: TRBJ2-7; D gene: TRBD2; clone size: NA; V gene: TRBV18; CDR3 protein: CASSPPTSGTYEQYF; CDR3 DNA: TGTGCCAGCTCACCACCGACTAGCGGTACCTACGAGCAGTACTTC
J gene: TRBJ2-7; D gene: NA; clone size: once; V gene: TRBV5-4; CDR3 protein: CASSLNRHVGYEQYF; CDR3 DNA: TGTGCCAGCAGCCTAAACAGGCACGTAGGCTACGAGCAGTACTTC
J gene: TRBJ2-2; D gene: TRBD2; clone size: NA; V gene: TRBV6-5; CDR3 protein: CASSAGGPGELFF; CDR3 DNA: TGTGCCAGCAGCGCGGGGGGGCCCGGGGAGCTGTTTTTT
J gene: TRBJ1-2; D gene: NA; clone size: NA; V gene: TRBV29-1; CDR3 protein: CSAPSVFNYGYTF; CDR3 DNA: TGCAGCGCCCCCAGTGTCTTCAACTATGGCTACACCTTC
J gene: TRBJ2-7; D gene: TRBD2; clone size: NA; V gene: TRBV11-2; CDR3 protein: CASSPAGVVKQYF; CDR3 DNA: TGTGCCAGCAGCCCAGCGGGAGTAGTAAAGCAGTACTTC
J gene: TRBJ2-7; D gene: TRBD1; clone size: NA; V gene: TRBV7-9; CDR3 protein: CASSLRAGTVYEQYF; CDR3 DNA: TGTGCCAGCAGCTTACGAGCAGGGACAGTCTACGAGCAGTACTTC
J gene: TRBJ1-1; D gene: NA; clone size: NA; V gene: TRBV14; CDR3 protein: CASTRAGGALNTEAFF; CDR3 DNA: TGTGCCAGCACCAGGGCGGGGGGCGCCTTGAACACTGAAGCTTTCTTT
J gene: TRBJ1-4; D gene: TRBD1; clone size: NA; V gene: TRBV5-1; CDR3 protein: CASSIGQGKNEKLFF; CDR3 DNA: TGCGCCAGCAGCATCGGACAGGGGAAGAATGAAAAACTGTTTTTT
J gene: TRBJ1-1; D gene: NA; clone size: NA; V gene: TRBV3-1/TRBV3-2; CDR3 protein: CASSRQLNTEAFF; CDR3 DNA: TGTGCCAGCAGCCGTCAGTTGAACACTGAAGCTTTCTTT
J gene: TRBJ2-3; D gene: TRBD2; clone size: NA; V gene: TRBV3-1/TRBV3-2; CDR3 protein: CASSQERGSSTDTQYF; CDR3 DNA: TGTGCCAGCAGCCAAGAGCGGGGGTCGAGCACAGATACGCAGTATTTT
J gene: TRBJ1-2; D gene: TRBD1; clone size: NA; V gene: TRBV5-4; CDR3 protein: CASSWGQSINYGYTF; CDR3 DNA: TGTGCCAGCAGCTGGGGACAGTCTATTAACTATGGCTACACCTTC
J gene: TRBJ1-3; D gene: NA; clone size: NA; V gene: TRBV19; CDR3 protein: CASTEGGAGNTIYF; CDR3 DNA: TGTGCCAGCACGGAGGGCGGCGCTGGAAACACCATATATTTT
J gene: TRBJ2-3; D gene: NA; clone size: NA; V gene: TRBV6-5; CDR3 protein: CASKVPAGQGTQYF; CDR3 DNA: TGTGCCAGCAAAGTCCCAGCCGGGCAGGGTACGCAGTATTTT
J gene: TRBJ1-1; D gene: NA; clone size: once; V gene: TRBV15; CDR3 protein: CATSRDRLGSGGQGRTEAFF; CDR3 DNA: TGTGCCACCAGCAGAGATCGTTTAGGTTCTGGTGGACAAGGAAGGACTGAAGCTTTCTTT
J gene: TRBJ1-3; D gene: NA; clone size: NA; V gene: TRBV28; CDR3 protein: CASIQGSSGNTIYF; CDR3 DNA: TGTGCCAGCATTCAGGGCTCGTCTGGAAACACCATATATTTT
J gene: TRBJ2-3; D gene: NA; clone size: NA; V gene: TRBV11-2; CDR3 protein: CASSLGRGTDTQYF; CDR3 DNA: TGTGCCAGCAGCTTAGGGCGAGGGACAGATACGCAGTATTTT
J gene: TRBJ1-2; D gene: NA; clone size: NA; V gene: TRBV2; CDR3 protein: CASSEVDSLYGYTF; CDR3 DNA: TGTGCCAGCAGTGAAGTAGACAGCCTCTATGGCTACACCTTC
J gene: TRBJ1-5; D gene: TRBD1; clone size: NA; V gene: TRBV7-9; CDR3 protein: CASSQDRQPQHF; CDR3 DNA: TGTGCCAGCAGCCAGGACAGGCAGCCCCAGCATTTT
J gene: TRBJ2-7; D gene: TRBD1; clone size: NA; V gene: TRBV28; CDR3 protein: CASSHGTAPPYEQYF; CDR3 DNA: TGTGCCAGCAGTCACGGGACAGCTCCCCCCTACGAGCAGTACTTC
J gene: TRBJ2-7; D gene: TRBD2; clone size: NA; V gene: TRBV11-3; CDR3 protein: CASSRGTSGSSYEQYF; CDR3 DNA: TGTGCCAGCAGCCGTGGGACTAGCGGGAGTAGTTACGAGCAGTACTTC
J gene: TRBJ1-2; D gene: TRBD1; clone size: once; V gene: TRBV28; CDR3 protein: CASGPAGTVYGYTF; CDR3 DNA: TGTGCCAGCGGCCCTGCCGGGACAGTCTATGGCTACACCTTC
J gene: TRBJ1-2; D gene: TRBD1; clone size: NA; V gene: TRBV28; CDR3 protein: CASSPPQQGPTGYTF; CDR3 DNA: TGTGCCAGCAGCCCCCCCCAACAGGGGCCGACTGGCTACACCTTC
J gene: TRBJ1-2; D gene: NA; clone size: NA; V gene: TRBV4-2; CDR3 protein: CASSQEGRLGSGYGYTF; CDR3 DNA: TGTGCCAGCAGCCAAGAAGGTCGATTGGGCAGCGGATATGGCTACACCTTC
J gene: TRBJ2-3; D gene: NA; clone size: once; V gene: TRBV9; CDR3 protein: CASSPYATDTQYF; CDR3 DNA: TGTGCCAGCAGCCCCTATGCCACAGATACGCAGTATTTT
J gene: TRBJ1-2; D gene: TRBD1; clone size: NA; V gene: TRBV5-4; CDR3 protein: CASSTRTGQNYGYTF; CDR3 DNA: TGTGCCAGCAGCACCCGAACGGGACAGAACTATGGCTACACCTTC
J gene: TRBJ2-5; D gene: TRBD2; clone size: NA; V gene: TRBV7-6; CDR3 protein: CASSWEGETQYF; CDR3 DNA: TGTGCCAGCAGCTGGGAGGGAGAGACCCAGTACTTC
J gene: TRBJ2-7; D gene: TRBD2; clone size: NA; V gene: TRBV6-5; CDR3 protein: CASSYSRGYEQYF; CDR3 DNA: TGTGCCAGCAGTTACTCGCGGGGGTACGAGCAGTACTTC
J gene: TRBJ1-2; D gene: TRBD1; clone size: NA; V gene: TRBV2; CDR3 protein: CASSRDRASNYGYTF; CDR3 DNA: TGTGCCAGCAGCAGGGACAGAGCCTCTAACTATGGCTACACCTTC
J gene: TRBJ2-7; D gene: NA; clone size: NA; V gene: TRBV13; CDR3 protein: CASSLAQGYEQYF; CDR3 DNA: TGTGCCAGCAGCCTGGCTCAGGGCTACGAGCAGTACTTC
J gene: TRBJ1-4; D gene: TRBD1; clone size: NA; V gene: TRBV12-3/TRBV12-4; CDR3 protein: CASSDDRVGKLFF; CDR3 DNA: TGTGCCAGCAGCGATGACAGGGTCGGAAAACTGTTTTTT
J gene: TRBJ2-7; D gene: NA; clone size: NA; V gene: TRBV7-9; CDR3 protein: CASSFRGTTYEQYF; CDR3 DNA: TGTGCCAGCAGCTTCAGAGGTACGACCTACGAGCAGTACTTC
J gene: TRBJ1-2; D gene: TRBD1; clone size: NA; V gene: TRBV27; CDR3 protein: CASRDTGGNYGYTF; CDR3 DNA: TGTGCCAGCAGGGACACAGGGGGCAACTATGGCTACACCTTC
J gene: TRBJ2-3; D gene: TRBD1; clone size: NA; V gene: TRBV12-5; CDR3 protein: CASGPGTVVPSTDTQYF; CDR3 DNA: TGTGCTAGTGGCCCCGGGACAGTTGTACCTAGCACAGATACGCAGTATTTT
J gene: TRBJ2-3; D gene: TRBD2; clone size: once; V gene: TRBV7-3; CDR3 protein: CASSLSGTSGYTDTQYF; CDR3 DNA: TGTGCCAGCAGCTTATCTGGGACTAGCGGTTACACAGATACGCAATATTTT
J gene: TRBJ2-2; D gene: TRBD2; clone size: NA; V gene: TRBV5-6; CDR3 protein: CASSLASGGDAGELFF; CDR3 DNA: TGTGCCAGCAGCTTGGCTAGCGGGGGGGACGCCGGGGAGCTGTTTTTT
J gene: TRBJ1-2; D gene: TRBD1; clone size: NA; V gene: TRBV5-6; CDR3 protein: CASREGQEFYNYGYTF; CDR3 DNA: TGTGCCAGCAGAGAAGGACAGGAATTTTATAACTATGGCTACACCTTC
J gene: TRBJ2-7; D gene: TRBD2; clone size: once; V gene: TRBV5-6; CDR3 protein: CASSLGEGYEQYF; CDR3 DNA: TGTGCCAGCAGCTTAGGGGAGGGCTACGAGCAGTACTTC
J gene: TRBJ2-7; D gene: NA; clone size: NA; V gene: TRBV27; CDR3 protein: CASSFRNLQGIYEQYF; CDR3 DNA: TGTGCCAGCAGTTTTCGCAATCTACAGGGAATCTACGAGCAGTACTTC
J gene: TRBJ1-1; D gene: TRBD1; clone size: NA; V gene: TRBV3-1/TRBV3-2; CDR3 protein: CASSLRGQGLEAFF; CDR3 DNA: TGTGCCAGCAGCCTTCGGGGACAGGGGTTAGAAGCTTTCTTT
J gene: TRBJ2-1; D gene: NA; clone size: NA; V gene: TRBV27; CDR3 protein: CASSLSSYNEQFF; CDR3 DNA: TGTGCCAGCAGCCTAAGCTCCTACAATGAGCAGTTCTTC
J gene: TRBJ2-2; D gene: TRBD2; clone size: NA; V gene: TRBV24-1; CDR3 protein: CATSDPPATSGRTGELFF; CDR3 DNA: TGTGCCACCAGTGACCCCCCGGCGACTAGCGGGAGAACCGGGGAGCTGTTTTTT
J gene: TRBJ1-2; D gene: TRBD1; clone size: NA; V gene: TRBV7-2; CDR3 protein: CASSWGLGQGEEGYTF; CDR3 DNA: TGTGCCAGCAGCTGGGGGCTCGGACAGGGCGAGGAGGGCTACACCTTC
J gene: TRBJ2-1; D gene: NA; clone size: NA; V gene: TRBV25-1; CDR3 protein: CASRGTGYNEQFF; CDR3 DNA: TGTGCCAGCCGAGGAACAGGATACAATGAGCAGTTCTTC